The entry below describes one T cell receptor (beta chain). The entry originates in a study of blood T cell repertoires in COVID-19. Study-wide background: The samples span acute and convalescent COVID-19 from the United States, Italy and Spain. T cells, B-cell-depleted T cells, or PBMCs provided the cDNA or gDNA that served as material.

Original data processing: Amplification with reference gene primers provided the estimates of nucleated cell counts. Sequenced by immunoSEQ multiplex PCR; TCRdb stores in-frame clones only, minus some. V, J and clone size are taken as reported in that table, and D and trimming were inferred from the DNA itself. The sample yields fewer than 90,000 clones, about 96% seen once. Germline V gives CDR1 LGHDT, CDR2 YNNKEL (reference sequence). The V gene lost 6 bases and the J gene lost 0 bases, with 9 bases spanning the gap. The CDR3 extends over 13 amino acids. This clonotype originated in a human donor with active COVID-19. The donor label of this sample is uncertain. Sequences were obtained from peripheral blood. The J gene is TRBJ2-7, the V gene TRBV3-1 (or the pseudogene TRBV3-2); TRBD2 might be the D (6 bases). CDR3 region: CASRRGSSYEQYF. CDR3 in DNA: TGTGCCAGCAGGCGGGGCAGCTCCTACGAGCAGTACTTC.